These 11 T cell receptor beta chains were all obtained from the same sample, sequenced in a study of blood T cell repertoires in COVID-19. Sequencing was performed with immunoSEQ multiplex PCR; in TCRdb, only in-frame clones are kept and a portion is missing. The table shows around 76,000 clones, with approximately 83% occurring only once. Sequencing was performed on peripheral blood. The source is a man aged 25 to 45 with COVID-19, enrolled during active disease.

The CDR3 sequence: CASSLAAGKETQYF. The CDR3 region has the DNA TGTGCCAGCAGCTTAGCTGCAGGGAAGGAGACCCAGTACTTC. V is TRBV11-1 and J is TRBJ2-5; the D gene is possibly TRBD1 (5 bases). CDR3 length: 14 residues. Germline lookup yields CDR1 SGHAT and CDR2 FQDESV (reference sequence). V was trimmed by 0 bases and J by 5 bases, leaving 10 bases between them.

The chain recombines TRBV6-5 with TRBJ1-2; TRBD1 might be the D (6 bases). Deletions cut 4 bases from V and 0 bases from J, with 9 bases between. The CDR3 extends over 14 amino acids. Germline CDR1 MNHEY, CDR2 SVGAGI. CDR3 in amino acids: CASSSQGANYGYTF. The CDR3 DNA reads as TGTGCCAGCAGTTCACAGGGCGCTAACTATGGCTACACCTTC.

The chain links TRBV3-1 (or the pseudogene TRBV3-2) to TRBJ1-2, with TRBD1 matching 7 bases. The V gene's germline CDR1 is LGHDT and CDR2 YNNKEL (reference sequence). The CDR3 contains 15 residues. V trimming: 1 base; J trimming: 2 bases; junction bases outside the gene matches: 4. The CDR3 coding sequence is TGTGCCAGCAGCCAAGGGATGACAGGGAACTATGGCTACACCTTC. Protein sequence: CASSQGMTGNYGYTF.

The DNA for the CDR3 is TGTGCCAGCAGCGTAGCCGGGGGTACGCAGTATTTT. Translating it yields CASSVAGGTQYF. V is TRBV9 and J is TRBJ2-3; D might be TRBD2 (6 bases). Germline-derived CDR1 and CDR2 are SGDLS and YYNGEE. The length of the CDR3 is 12 residues. V gave up 0 bases and J gave up 8 bases, with 7 bases separating them.

The chain couples TRBV7-2 to TRBJ1-6; D may be TRBD1 (5 bases). CDR3 length equals 14 residues. V gave up 8 bases and J gave up 8 bases, with 16 bases separating them. Germline CDR1 reads SGHTA; CDR2 reads FQGNSA. The CDR3 reads CASGPQGIHSPLHF. CDR3 bases: TGTGCCAGCGGTCCCCAGGGTATTCATTCACCCCTCCACTTT. Filled out from reference TRBV7-2 and TRBJ1-6, the complete variable domain reads GAGVSQSPSNKVTEKGKDVELRCDPISGHTALYWYRQSLGQGLEFLIYFQGNSAPDKSGLPSDRFSAERTGGSVSTLTIQRTQQEDSAVYLCASGPQGIHSPLHFGNGTRLTVT.

V is TRBV5-8 and J is TRBJ2-7; D unresolved. The CDR3 consists of 10 residues. The V end was cut by 5 bases, the J end by 4 bases, with 4 bases between. Germline V CDR1 and CDR2: SGHTS, YDEGEE. The CDR3 loop is CASSSYEQYF. In DNA form, the CDR3 reads TGTGCCAGCAGTTCGTACGAGCAGTACTTC.

This clone was counted a single time. V usage is TRBV5-6 and J usage is TRBJ2-3, with 7 bases that match TRBD1. The V and J ends lost 5 bases and 4 bases, in that order; junction bases with no gene match: 16. The germline CDR1 and CDR2 sequences are SGHDT and YYEEEE. The CDR3 contains 17 residues. The CDR3: CASRQLTDRTEPDTQYF. For the CDR3, the DNA is TGTGCCAGCAGACAACTGACGGACAGGACTGAACCAGATACGCAGTATTTT.

This clone showed up just a few times. The J gene is TRBJ2-6, the V gene TRBV28, with D unclear. With 1 base removed from V and 4 bases from J, the gap between germline ends came to 5 bases. CDR3 length: 14 residues. Germline lookup yields CDR1 MDHEN and CDR2 SYDVKM. CDR3: CASSLSTGANVLTF. Here the CDR3 DNA reads TGTGCCAGCAGTTTATCTACCGGGGCCAACGTCCTGACTTTC. The whole variable domain, filled in from reference TRBV28 and TRBJ2-6, reads DVKVTQSSRYLVKRTGEKVFLECVQDMDHENMFWYRQDPGLGLRLIYFSYDVKMKEKGDIPEGYSVSREKKERFSLILESASTNQTSMYLCASSLSTGANVLTFGAGSRLTVL.

Here the CDR3 reads CASSQAVSSGSPGETQYF. CDR3 DNA: TGTGCCAGCAGCCAAGCGGTTTCTAGCGGATCTCCTGGGGAGACCCAGTACTTC. The V and J genes are TRBV3-1 (or the pseudogene TRBV3-2) and TRBJ2-5, with 7 bases matching TRBD2. Germline CDR1 reads LGHDT; CDR2 reads YNNKEL (reference sequence). V shed 1 base and J 5 bases; nucleotides not matched to a gene: 16. This CDR3 region has 18 residues.

The V gene is TRBV27, the J gene TRBJ1-4; D is unresolved. CDR3 length: 12 amino acids. V was shortened by 3 bases and J by 7 bases, with 6 bases between the two germline ends. Germline CDR1 and CDR2: MNHEY and SMNVEV (reference sequence). The CDR3 region is CASSLFGEKLFF. DNA of the CDR3: TGTGCCAGCAGTTTGTTCGGTGAAAAACTGTTTTTT.

CDR3 sequence reads: CATSDLRFYGSIGTSPVNTGELFF. For the CDR3, the DNA is TGTGCCACCAGTGATTTGCGTTTTTACGGGTCGATCGGGACATCACCTGTGAACACCGGGGAGCTGTTTTTT. The chain has TRBV24-1 and TRBJ2-2; TRBD1 is a possible D gene (6 bases). The V and J ends lost 0 bases and 1 base respectively, with 32 bases between them. CDR3 length equals 24 residues. From germline, CDR1 is KGHDR and CDR2 SFDVKD.